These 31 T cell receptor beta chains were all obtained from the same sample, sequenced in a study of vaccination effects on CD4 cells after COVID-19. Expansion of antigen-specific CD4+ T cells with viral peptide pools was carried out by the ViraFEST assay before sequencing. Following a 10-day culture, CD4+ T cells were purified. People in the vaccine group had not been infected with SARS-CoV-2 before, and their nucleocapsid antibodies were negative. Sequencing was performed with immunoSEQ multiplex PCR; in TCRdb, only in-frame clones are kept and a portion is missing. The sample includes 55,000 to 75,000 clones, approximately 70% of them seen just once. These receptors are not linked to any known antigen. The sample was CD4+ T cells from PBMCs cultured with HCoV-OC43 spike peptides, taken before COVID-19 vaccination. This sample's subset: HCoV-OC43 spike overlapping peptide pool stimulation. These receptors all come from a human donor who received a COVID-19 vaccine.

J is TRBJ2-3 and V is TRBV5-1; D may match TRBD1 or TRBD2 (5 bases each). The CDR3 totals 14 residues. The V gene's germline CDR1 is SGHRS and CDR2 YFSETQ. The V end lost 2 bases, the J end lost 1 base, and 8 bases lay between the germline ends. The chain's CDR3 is CASSFGDGTDTQYF. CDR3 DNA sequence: TGCGCCAGCAGCTTCGGGGACGGCACAGATACGCAGTATTTT.

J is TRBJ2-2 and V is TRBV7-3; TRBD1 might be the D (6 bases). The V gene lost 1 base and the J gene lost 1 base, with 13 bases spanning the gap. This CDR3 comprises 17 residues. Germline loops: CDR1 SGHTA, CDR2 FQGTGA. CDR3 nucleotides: TGTGCCAGCAGCTTAATATGGTTGGACAGGAACACCGGGGAGCTGTTTTTT. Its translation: CASSLIWLDRNTGELFF.

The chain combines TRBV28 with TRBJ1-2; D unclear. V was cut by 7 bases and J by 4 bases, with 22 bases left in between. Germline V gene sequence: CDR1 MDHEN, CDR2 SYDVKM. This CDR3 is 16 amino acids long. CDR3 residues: CASIRGKLPIIYGYTF. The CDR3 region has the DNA TGTGCCAGCATCCGCGGAAAACTGCCTATTATCTATGGCTACACCTTC.

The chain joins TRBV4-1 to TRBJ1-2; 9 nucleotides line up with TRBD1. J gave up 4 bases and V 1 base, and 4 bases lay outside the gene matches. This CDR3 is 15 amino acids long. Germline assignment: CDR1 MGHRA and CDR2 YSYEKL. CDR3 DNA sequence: TGCGCCAGCAGCCAAGGGGACAGGGAGTTCTATGGCTACACCTTC. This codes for CASSQGDREFYGYTF.

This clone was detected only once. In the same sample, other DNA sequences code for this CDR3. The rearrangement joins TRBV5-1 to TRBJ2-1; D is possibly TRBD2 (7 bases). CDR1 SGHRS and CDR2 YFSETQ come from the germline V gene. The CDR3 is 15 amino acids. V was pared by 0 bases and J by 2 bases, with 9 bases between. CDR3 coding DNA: TGCGCCAGCAGCTTGGAGGGGGGGACCTACAATGAGCAGTTCTTC. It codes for CASSLEGGTYNEQFF. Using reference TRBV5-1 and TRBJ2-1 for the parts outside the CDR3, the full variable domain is KAGVTQTPRYLIKTRGQQVTLSCSPISGHRSVSWYQQTPGQGLQFLFEYFSETQRNKGNFPGRFSGRQFSNSRSEMNVSTLELGDSALYLCASSLEGGTYNEQFFGPGTRLTVL.

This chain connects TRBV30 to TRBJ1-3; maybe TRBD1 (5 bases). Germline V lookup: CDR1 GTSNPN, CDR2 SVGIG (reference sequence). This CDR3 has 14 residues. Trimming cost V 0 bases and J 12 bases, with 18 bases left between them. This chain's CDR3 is CAWSVKDTVANIYF. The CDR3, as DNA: TGTGCCTGGAGTGTAAAGGACACCGTCGCTAACATATATTTT.

The CDR3 DNA reads as TGTGCCAGCAGCCGGGACAGACCAACCTACAATGAGCAGTTCTTC. This sequence encodes CASSRDRPTYNEQFF. The V gene is TRBV14, the J gene TRBJ2-1; TRBD1 aligns across 7 bases. CDR1 is SGHDN, CDR2 FVKESK, per germline. After removal of 4 bases from V and 2 bases from J, the junction contained 5 bases not matched to a gene. This CDR3 has 15 residues.

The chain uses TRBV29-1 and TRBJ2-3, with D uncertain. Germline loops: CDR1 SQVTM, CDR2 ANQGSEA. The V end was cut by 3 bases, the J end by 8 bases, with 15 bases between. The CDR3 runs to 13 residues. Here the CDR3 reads CSVDNGSGLTQYF. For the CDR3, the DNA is TGCAGCGTTGATAATGGGTCGGGTCTTACGCAGTATTTT.

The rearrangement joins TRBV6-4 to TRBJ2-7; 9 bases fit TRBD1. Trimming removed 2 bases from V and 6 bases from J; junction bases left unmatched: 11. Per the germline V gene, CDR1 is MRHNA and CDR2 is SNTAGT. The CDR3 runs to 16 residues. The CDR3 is CASSDQSGTGICEQYV. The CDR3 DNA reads TGTGCCAGCAGTGACCAGAGTGGGACAGGGATCTGCGAGCAGTACGTC.

The CDR3 is CASSRADSEGTEAFF. In DNA, the CDR3 is TGTGCCAGCAGTAGGGCGGACAGCGAGGGGACTGAAGCTTTCTTT. V is TRBV25-1 and J is TRBJ1-1; possibly TRBD1 for D (6 bases). The germline V and J ends were trimmed by 5 bases and 5 bases, with 18 bases remaining between them. The CDR3 is 15 amino acids. Germline loops: CDR1 MGHDK, CDR2 SYGVNS. The full variable domain, with the rest looked up from reference TRBV25-1 and TRBJ1-1, is EADIYQTPRYLVIGTGKKITLECSQTMGHDKMYWYQQDPGMELHLIHYSYGVNSTEKGDLSSESTVSRIRTEHFPLTLESARPSHTSQYLCASSRADSEGTEAFFGQGTRLTVV.

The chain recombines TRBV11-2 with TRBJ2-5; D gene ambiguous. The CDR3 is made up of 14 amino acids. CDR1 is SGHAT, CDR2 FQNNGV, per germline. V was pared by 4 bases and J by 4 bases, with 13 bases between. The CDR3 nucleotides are TGTGCCAGCAGCTCCGTCGGTGCGGCAGAGACCCAGTACTTC. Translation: CASSSVGAAETQYF.

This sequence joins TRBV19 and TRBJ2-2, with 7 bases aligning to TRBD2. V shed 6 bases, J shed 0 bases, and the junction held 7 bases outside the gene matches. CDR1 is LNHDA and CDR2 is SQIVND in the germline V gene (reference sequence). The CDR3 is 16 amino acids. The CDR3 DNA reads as TGTGCCAGTAGCGGGGGGTCAAATTCGAACACCGGGGAGCTGTTTTTT. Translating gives CASSGGSNSNTGELFF.

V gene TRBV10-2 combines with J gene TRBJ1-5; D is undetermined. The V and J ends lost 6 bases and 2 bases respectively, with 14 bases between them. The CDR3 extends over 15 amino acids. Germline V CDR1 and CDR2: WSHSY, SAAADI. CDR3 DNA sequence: TGCGCCAGCAGCCCCCTTGACGGGGGCAATCAGCCCCAGCATTTT. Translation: CASSPLDGGNQPQHF.

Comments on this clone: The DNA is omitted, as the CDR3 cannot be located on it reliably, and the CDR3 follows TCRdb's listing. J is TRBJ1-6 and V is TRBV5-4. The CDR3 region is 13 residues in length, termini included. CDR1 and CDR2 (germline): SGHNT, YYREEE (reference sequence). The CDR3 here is CASSFGSGSPLHF.

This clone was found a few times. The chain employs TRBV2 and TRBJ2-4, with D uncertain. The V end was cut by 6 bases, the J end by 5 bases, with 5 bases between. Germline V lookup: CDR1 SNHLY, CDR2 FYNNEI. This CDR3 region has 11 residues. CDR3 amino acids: CASSSQNIQYF. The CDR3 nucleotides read TGTGCCAGCAGCAGTCAAAACATTCAGTACTTC.

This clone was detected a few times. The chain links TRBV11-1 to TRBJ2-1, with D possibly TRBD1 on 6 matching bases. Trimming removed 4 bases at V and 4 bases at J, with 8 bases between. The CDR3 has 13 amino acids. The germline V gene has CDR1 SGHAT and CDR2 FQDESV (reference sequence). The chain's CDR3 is CASSSGQYNEQFF. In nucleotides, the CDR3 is TGTGCCAGCAGCTCCGGACAGTACAATGAGCAGTTCTTC. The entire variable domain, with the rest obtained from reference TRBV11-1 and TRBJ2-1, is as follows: EAEVAQSPRYKITEKSQAVAFWCDPISGHATLYWYRQILGQGPELLVQFQDESVVDDSQLPKDRFSAERLKGVDSTLKIQPAELGDSAMYLCASSSGQYNEQFFGPGTRLTVL.

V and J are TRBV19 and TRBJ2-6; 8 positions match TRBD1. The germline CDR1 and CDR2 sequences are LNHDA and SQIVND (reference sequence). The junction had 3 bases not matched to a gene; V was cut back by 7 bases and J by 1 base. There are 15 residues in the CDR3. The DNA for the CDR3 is TGTGCCAGTACCGACAGGGGTTCTGGGGCCAACGTCCTGACTTTC. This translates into CASTDRGSGANVLTF.

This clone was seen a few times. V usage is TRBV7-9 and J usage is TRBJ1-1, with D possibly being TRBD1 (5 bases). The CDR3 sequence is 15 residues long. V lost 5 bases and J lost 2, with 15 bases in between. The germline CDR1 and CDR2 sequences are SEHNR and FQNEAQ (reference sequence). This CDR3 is CASSAHGAVNTEAFF. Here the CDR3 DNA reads TGTGCCAGCAGCGCGCACGGGGCCGTTAACACTGAAGCTTTCTTT.

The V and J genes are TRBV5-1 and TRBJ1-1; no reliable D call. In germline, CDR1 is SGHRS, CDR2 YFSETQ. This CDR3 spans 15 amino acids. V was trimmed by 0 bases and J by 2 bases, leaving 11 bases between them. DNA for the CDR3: TGCGCCAGCAGCTTGGTTGGCCAGACCAACACTGAAGCTTTCTTT. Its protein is CASSLVGQTNTEAFF.

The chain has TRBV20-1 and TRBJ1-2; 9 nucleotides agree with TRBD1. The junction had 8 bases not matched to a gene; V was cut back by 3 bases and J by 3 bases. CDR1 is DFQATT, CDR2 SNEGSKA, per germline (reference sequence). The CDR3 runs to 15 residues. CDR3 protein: CSASGGTGRYYGYTF. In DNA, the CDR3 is TGCAGTGCTAGTGGGGGGACAGGGAGATACTATGGCTACACCTTC.

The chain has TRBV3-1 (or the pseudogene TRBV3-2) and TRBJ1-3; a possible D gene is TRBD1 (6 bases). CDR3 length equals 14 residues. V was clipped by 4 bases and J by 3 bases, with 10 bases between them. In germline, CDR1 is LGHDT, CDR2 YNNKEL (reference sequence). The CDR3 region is CASSRQGYGNTIYF. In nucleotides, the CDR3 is TGTGCCAGCAGCCGGCAGGGGTATGGAAACACCATATATTTT.

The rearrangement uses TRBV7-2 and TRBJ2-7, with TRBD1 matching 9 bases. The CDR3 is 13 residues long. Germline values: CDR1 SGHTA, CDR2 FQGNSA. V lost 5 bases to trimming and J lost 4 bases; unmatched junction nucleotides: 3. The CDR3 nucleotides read TGTGCCAGCAGCATGGACAGGGGTTACGAGCAGTACGTC. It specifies CASSMDRGYEQYV.

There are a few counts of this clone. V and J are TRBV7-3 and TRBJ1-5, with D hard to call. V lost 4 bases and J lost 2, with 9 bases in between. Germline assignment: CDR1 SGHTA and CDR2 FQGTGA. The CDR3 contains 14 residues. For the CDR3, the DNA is TGTGCCAGCAGCTCCCGACGAGGCAATCAGCCCCAGCATTTT. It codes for CASSSRRGNQPQHF.

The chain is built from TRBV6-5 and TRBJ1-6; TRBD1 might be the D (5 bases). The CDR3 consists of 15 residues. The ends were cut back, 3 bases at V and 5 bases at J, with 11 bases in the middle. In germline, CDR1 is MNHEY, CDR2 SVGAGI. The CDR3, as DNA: TGTGCCAGCAGTTATGGGGGATCGGATAATTCACCCCTCCACTTT. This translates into CASSYGGSDNSPLHF.

Written as DNA, the CDR3 is TGTGCCAGCAGTCGCGGCGGCAGTTTAGAAAAACTGTTTTTT. It is translated as CASSRGGSLEKLFF. V usage is TRBV2 and J usage is TRBJ1-4; D unclear. This CDR3 comprises 14 residues. Germline assignment: CDR1 SNHLY and CDR2 FYNNEI. V lost 5 bases, J lost 8 bases, and 15 bases lay in between.

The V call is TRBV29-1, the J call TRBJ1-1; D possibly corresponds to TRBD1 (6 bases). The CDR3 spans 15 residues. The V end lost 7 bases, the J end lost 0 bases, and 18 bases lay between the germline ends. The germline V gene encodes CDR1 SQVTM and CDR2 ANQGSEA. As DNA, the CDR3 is TGCAGCGCGAATCCGAGAACAGGGTTGAACACTGAAGCTTTCTTT. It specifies CSANPRTGLNTEAFF.

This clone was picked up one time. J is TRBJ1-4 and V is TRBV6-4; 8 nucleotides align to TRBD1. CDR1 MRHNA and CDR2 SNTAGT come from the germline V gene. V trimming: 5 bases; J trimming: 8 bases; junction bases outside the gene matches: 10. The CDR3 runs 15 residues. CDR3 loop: CASSTNTGGSEKLFF. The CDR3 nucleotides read TGTGCCAGCAGTACCAATACAGGGGGGAGCGAAAAACTGTTTTTT.

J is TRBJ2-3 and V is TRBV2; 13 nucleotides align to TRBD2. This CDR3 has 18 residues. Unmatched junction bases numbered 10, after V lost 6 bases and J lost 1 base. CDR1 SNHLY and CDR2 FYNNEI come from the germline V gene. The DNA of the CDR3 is TGTGCCAGCAGACTCCCCGAGGGACTAGCGGGGCGCACAGATACGCAGTATTTT. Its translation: CASRLPEGLAGRTDTQYF. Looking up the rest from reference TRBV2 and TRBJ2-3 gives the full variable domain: EPEVTQTPSHQVTQMGQEVILRCVPISNHLYFYWYRQILGQKVEFLVSFYNNEISEKSEIFDDQFSVERPDGSNFTLKIRSTKLEDSAMYFCASRLPEGLAGRTDTQYFGPGTRLTVL.

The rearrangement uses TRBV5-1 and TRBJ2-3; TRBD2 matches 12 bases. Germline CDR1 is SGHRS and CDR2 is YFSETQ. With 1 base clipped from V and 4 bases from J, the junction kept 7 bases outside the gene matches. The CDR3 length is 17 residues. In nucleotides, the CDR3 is TGCGCCAGCAGCTTGCTGGCTAGCGGGGGGGGGCCAGATACGCAGTATTTT. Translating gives CASSLLASGGGPDTQYF.

The CDR3 DNA follows: TGTGCCTGGAGTGGGGAGCGGTTAGCCAAAAACATTCAGTACTTC. Its protein product is CAWSGERLAKNIQYF. The rearrangement links TRBV30 to TRBJ2-4; TRBD2 is a possible D gene (5 bases). Germline values: CDR1 GTSNPN, CDR2 SVGIG (reference sequence). This CDR3 region has 15 residues. V lost 1 base to trimming and J lost 0 bases, with 10 bases between them.

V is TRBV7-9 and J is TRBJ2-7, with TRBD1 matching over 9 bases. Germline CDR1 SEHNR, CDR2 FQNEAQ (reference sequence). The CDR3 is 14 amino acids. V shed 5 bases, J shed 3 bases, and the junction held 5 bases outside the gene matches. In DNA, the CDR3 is TGTGCCAGCAGCCCGGGGACAGGGAACTACGAGCAGTACGTC. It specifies CASSPGTGNYEQYV.